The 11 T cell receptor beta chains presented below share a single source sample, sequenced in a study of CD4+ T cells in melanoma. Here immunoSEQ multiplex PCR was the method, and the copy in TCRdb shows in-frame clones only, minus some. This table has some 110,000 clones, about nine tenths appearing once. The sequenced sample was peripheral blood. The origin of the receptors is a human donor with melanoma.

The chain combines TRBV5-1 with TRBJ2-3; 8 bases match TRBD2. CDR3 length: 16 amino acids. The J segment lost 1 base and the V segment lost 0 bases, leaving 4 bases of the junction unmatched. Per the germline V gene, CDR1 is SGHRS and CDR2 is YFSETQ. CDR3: CASSLGGGPGTDTQYF. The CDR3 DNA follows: TGCGCCAGCAGCTTGGGCGGGGGGCCGGGCACAGATACGCAGTATTTT.

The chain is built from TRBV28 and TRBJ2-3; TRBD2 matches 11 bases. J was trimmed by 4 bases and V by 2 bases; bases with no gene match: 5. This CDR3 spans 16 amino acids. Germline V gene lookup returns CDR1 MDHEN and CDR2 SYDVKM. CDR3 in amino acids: CASSLPTSGSADTQYF. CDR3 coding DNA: TGTGCCAGCAGTTTACCAACTAGCGGGAGTGCAGATACGCAGTATTTT.

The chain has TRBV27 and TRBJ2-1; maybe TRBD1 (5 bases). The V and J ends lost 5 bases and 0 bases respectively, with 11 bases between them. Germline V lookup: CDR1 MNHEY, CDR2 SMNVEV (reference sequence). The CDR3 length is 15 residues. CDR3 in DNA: TGTGCCAGCAGTCAGGGCAGGGCCTCCTACAATGAGCAGTTCTTC. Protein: CASSQGRASYNEQFF.

The CDR3 region is CASTKRGTGVGGYTF. The CDR3 DNA reads TGTGCCAGCACCAAAAGAGGAACAGGGGTAGGTGGCTACACCTTC. The chain uses TRBV5-6 and TRBJ1-2; 7 bases fit TRBD1. Trimming took 6 bases from V and 7 from J; bases not matched to a gene: 15. The CDR3 spans 15 residues. Germline values: CDR1 SGHDT, CDR2 YYEEEE.

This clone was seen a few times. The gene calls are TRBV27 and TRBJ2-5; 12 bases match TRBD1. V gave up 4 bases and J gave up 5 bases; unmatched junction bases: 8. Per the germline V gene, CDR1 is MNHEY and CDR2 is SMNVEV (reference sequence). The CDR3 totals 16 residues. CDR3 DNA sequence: TGTGCCAGCAGTTCCGTCCCAGGGACAGGGGGCGAGACCCAGTACTTC. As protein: CASSSVPGTGGETQYF.

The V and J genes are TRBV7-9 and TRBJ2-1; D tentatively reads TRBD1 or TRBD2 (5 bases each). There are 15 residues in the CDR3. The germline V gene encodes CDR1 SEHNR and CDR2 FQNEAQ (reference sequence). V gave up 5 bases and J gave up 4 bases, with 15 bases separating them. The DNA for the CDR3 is TGTGCCAGCAGCCAGACAGAGGGGAATTACAATGAGCAGTTCTTC. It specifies CASSQTEGNYNEQFF. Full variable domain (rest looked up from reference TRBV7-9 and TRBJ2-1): DTGVSQNPRHKITKRGQNVTFRCDPISEHNRLYWYRQTLGQGPEFLTYFQNEAQLEKSRLLSDRFSAERPKGSFSTLEIQRTEQGDSAMYLCASSQTEGNYNEQFFGPGTRLTVL.

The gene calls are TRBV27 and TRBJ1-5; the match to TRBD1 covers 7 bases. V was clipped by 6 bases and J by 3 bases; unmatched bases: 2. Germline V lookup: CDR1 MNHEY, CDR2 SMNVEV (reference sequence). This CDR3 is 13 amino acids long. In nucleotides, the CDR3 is TGTGCCAGCAGAACAGGGGACAATCAGCCCCAGCATTTT. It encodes CASRTGDNQPQHF.

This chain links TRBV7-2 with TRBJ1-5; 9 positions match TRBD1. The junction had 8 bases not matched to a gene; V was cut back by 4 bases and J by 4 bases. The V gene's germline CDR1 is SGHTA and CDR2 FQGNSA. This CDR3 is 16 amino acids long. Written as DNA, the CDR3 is TGTGCCAGCAGCTCGGGCGAGGGACAGGGAAATCAGCCCCAGCATTTT. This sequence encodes CASSSGEGQGNQPQHF.

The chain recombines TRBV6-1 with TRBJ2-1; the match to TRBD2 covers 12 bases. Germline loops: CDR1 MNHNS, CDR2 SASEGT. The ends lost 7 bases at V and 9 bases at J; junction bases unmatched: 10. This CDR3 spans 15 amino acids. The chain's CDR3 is CASTDKTSGSGEQFF. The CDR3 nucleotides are TGTGCCAGCACCGACAAGACTAGCGGGAGCGGTGAGCAGTTCTTC.

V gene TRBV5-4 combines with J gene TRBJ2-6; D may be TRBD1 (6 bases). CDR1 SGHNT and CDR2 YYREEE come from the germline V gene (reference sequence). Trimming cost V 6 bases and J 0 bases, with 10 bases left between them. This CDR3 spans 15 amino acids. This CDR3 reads CASNLGGSGANVLTF. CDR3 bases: TGTGCCAGCAACCTAGGGGGCTCTGGGGCCAACGTCCTGACTTTC.

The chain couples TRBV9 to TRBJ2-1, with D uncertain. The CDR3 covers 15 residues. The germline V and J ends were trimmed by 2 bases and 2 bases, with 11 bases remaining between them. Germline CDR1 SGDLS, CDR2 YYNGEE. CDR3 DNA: TGTGCCAGCAGCGTTGGCGTCGGCGCCTACAATGAGCAGTTCTTC. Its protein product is CASSVGVGAYNEQFF.